Presented here are 17 T cell receptor beta chains from one specimen sequenced in a study of beta chain features in type 1 diabetes (dated by TCRdb to the late 2010s). These receptors lack a known antigen. Preparation of the library involved the immunoSEQ multiplex PCR assay. The entire amount of isolated RNA was reverse transcribed using the High Capacity cDNA Reverse Transcription Kit, so the sequenced TCRB transcripts were expressed ones. TCRdb's version of the immuneACCESS table is confined to in-frame rearrangements and falls short of the full clone set. An unresolved V gene accounts for under half of the shortfall where checked; the remainder is of unknown origin. Present in this sample are around 150,000 clones, around 9% of which were seen just once. About 0.75% of the sample belongs to the ten largest clones. What the work shows at the level of the full study, not this receptor alone: Type 1 diabetes patients showed a moderate but significant shortening of TCRB CDR3 length in all four CD4+ subsets.

Sequencing was carried out using central memory CD4+ T cells from blood. Receptors originate from a woman in her twenties or thirties with type 1 diabetes.

This clone was detected only a few times. This rearrangement joins TRBV18 to TRBJ2-3, with 13 bases aligning to TRBD2. The CDR3 contains 16 residues. The J segment lost 2 bases and the V segment lost 6 bases, leaving 5 bases of the junction unmatched. Germline CDR1 is KGHSH and CDR2 is LQKENI. The CDR3 loop reads CASSPGLAGVTDTQYF. CDR3 DNA: TGTGCCAGCTCCCCCGGACTAGCGGGGGTCACAGATACGCAGTATTTT. The full variable domain, with the rest looked up from reference TRBV18 and TRBJ2-3, is NAGVMQNPRHLVRRRGQEARLRCSPMKGHSHVYWYRQLPEEGLKFMVYLQKENIIDESGMPKERFSAEFPKEGPSILRIQQVVRGDSAAYFCASSPGLAGVTDTQYFGPGTRLTVL.

This chain joins TRBV2 and TRBJ2-1; D possibly corresponds to TRBD2 (5 bases). Trimming removed 4 bases from V and 0 bases from J, with 13 bases in between. The germline V gene has CDR1 SNHLY and CDR2 FYNNEI. The CDR3 runs to 16 residues. In DNA form, the CDR3 reads TGTGCCAGCAGTGCGGAGGCGGTAAGCTCCTACAATGAGCAGTTCTTC. Translating gives CASSAEAVSSYNEQFF.

The chain is built from TRBV5-1 and TRBJ2-2; 8 bases fit TRBD1. CDR3 length equals 15 residues. The germline gives CDR1 SGHRS, CDR2 YFSETQ. The J segment lost 2 bases and the V segment lost 3 bases, leaving 3 bases of the junction unmatched. CDR3 sequence reads: CASSSTGDNTGELFF. The DNA for the CDR3 is TGCGCCAGCAGCTCGACAGGGGATAACACCGGGGAGCTGTTTTTT.

This chain uses TRBV2 with TRBJ1-1; the D gene is possibly TRBD1 (5 bases). The V end was cut by 5 bases, the J end by 1 base, with 8 bases between. This CDR3 has 13 amino acids. From germline, CDR1 is SNHLY and CDR2 FYNNEI. CDR3 protein: CASSRGENTEAFF. The CDR3 coding sequence is TGTGCCAGCAGTAGGGGTGAGAACACTGAAGCTTTCTTT.

The table lists this clone with a few counts. Other DNA sequences in the same sample also yield this CDR3. CDR3 bases: TGTGCCAGCTCACCCACAGGGGGCACAGATACGCAGTATTTT. Encoded protein: CASSPTGGTDTQYF. The chain is built from TRBV18 and TRBJ2-3; 7 bases agree with TRBD1. Germline CDR1 KGHSH, CDR2 LQKENI. This CDR3 contains 14 residues. Trimming cost V 3 bases and J 1 base; bases outside gene matches: 1. The entire variable domain, with the rest obtained from reference TRBV18 and TRBJ2-3, is as follows: NAGVMQNPRHLVRRRGQEARLRCSPMKGHSHVYWYRQLPEEGLKFMVYLQKENIIDESGMPKERFSAEFPKEGPSILRIQQVVRGDSAAYFCASSPTGGTDTQYFGPGTRLTVL.

The chain links TRBV10-3 to TRBJ2-1, with TRBD2 matching over 13 bases. The germline V gene has CDR1 ENHRY and CDR2 SYGVKD. The V segment lost 10 bases and the J segment 8 bases; nucleotides outside the gene matches: 8. CDR3 length: 14 residues. The CDR3 here is CATRTSGSGDEQFF. The DNA of the CDR3 is TGTGCCACTAGGACTAGCGGGAGTGGTGATGAGCAGTTCTTC.

The V call is TRBV19, the J call TRBJ1-5, with D uncertain. The CDR3 has 14 residues. Germline CDR1 LNHDA, CDR2 SQIVND (reference sequence). Trimming cost V 1 base and J 7 bases, with 11 bases left between them. As DNA, the CDR3 is TGTGCCAGTAGTATAGGGGCTGGAGGACAGCCCCAGCATTTT. It specifies CASSIGAGGQPQHF.

The J gene is TRBJ2-1, the V gene TRBV6-5; weak D call: TRBD2 (5 bases). Trimming stripped 2 bases from V and 0 bases from J, with 5 bases between. CDR3 size: 14 residues. CDR1 MNHEY and CDR2 SVGAGI come from the germline V gene. CDR3 sequence (DNA): TGTGCCAGCAGTTACGAGGGCTCCTACAATGAGCAGTTCTTC. This gives the protein CASSYEGSYNEQFF.

This clone was picked up a small number of times. This sequence joins TRBV29-1 and TRBJ1-1, with 7 bases that match TRBD1. The ends lost 2 bases at V and 6 bases at J; junction bases unmatched: 6. The CDR3 is 13 amino acids. Per the germline V gene, CDR1 is SQVTM and CDR2 is ANQGSEA. Here the CDR3 DNA reads TGCAGCGTTGAAACCGACAGGGTGGCTGAAGCTTTCTTT. Its protein product is CSVETDRVAEAFF. Supplemented by reference TRBV29-1 and TRBJ1-1, the full variable domain reads SAVISQKPSRDICQRGTSLTIQCQVDSQVTMMFWYRQQPGQSLTLIATANQGSEATYESGFVIDKFPISRPNLTFSTLTVSNMSPEDSSIYLCSVETDRVAEAFFGQGTRLTVV.

This clone has only a few counts. The J gene is TRBJ2-7, the V gene TRBV29-1; 9 bases match TRBD2. V was pared by 4 bases and J by 3 bases, with 4 bases of the junction left unmatched. The CDR3 spans 13 residues. Germline loops: CDR1 SQVTM, CDR2 ANQGSEA. This CDR3 reads CSVGTAGGYEQYF. CDR3 bases: TGCAGCGTTGGGACAGCGGGGGGCTACGAGCAGTACTTC.

Comment on this clone: This sample includes further DNA sequences coding for the same CDR3. V is TRBV28 and J is TRBJ2-6, with D tentatively TRBD2 (6 bases). The CDR3 consists of 15 residues. V lost 2 bases and J 1 base, leaving 6 bases between the germline ends. Germline CDR1 and CDR2: MDHEN and SYDVKM. The CDR3 spells CASSLGGSGANVLTF. CDR3 sequence (DNA): TGTGCCAGCAGTTTAGGAGGGTCTGGGGCCAACGTCCTGACTTTC.

The chain links TRBV2 to TRBJ2-2; tentatively, D is TRBD1 (5 bases). The CDR3 totals 14 residues. Germline CDR1 reads SNHLY; CDR2 reads FYNNEI. Trimming removed 6 bases at V and 0 bases at J, with 8 bases between. DNA of the CDR3: TGTGCCAGCAGGGCAGGGACGAACACCGGGGAGCTGTTTTTT. Protein: CASRAGTNTGELFF.

The chain has TRBV7-3 and TRBJ2-1, with 8 bases matching TRBD2. Germline assignment: CDR1 SGHTA and CDR2 FQGTGA. Germline trimming cut 8 bases from V and 2 bases from J; bases unmatched to any gene: 2. CDR3 length: 13 amino acids. The CDR3 DNA reads as TGTGCCAGCGCGGGGGGAGCCTACAATGAGCAGTTCTTC. Protein sequence: CASAGGAYNEQFF. The full variable domain, with the rest looked up from reference TRBV7-3 and TRBJ2-1, is GAGVSQTPSNKVTEKGKYVELRCDPISGHTALYWYRQSLGQGPEFLIYFQGTGAADDSGLPNDRFFAVRPEGSVSTLKIQRTERGDSAVYLCASAGGAYNEQFFGPGTRLTVL.

The CDR3 coding sequence is TGTGCCAGCAGCTTGAACGCAGGGAAAGGGGAGCTGTTTTTT. This codes for CASSLNAGKGELFF. The gene calls are TRBV5-4 and TRBJ2-2; a possible D gene is TRBD1 (5 bases). Germline CDR1 and CDR2: SGHNT and YYREEE (reference sequence). V was clipped by 1 base and J by 8 bases, with 12 bases between them. The CDR3 totals 14 residues.

The table lists this clone with a few counts. This chain's CDR3 is CASSLTDPVLGYTF. In DNA, the CDR3 is TGTGCCAGCAGCTTGACAGATCCAGTTCTGGGCTACACCTTC. V usage is TRBV5-6 and J usage is TRBJ1-2, with D uncertain. CDR3 length equals 14 residues. Trimming took off 1 base at V and 8 bases at J, with 15 bases between the two ends. Germline CDR1 reads SGHDT; CDR2 reads YYEEEE.

The CDR3 nucleotides read TGTGCCAGCAGCTTTACAGGGGTTTCGAGGGTCGACGAGCAGTACTTC. Translating gives CASSFTGVSRVDEQYF. The genes are TRBV7-9 and TRBJ2-7; 7 positions agree with TRBD1. The ends lost 3 bases at V and 5 bases at J; junction bases unmatched: 13. CDR1 is SEHNR and CDR2 is FQNEAQ in the germline V gene (reference sequence). The CDR3 consists of 16 residues.

This clone occurred a few times. The J gene is TRBJ2-4, the V gene TRBV28; possible D gene TRBD1, 6 bases. CDR3 length: 14 amino acids. Between the trimmed V and J ends, which lost 6 bases and 5 bases, there was a span of 14 bases. CDR1 is MDHEN and CDR2 is SYDVKM in the germline V gene. CDR3 sequence (DNA): TGTGCCAGCAGGGTCCCGACAGGAGAAAACATTCAGTACTTC. It is translated as CASRVPTGENIQYF.